The next 27 T cell receptor beta chains were all read from a single sample in a study of Ad26.COV2.S vaccination and SARS-CoV-2 variants. TCRdb keeps only in-frame clones here, not all; method: immunoSEQ multiplex PCR. The top ten clones hold roughly 4.8% of a sample with around 300,000 clones, more than 85% of them seen once. Noted treatment: some 20 received Ad26.COV2.S at low or high dose, single or two shots; about 5 received placebo; per-sample allocation not given. Material that was analyzed had been drawn on day 63 after the first vaccine or placebo injection. The specimen comprised peripheral blood, sampled in a trial of Ad26.COV2.S vaccine versus placebo. The receptors originated from a person aged 18-65 years who received the Ad26.COV2.S COVID-19 vaccine or a placebo.

This clone was detected once. The chain employs TRBV10-3 and TRBJ2-1; 11 bases agree with TRBD2. The CDR3 sequence is 15 residues long. V was pared by 6 bases and J by 3 bases, with 4 bases of the junction left unmatched. The V gene's germline CDR1 is ENHRY and CDR2 SYGVKD. As DNA, the CDR3 is TGTGCCATCAGCGATAGCGGGAGGGTCTACAATGAGCAGTTCTTC. Translating gives CAISDSGRVYNEQFF.

The V and J genes are TRBV5-1 and TRBJ2-2; 10 nucleotides agree with TRBD2. The ends lost 7 bases at V and 3 bases at J; junction bases unmatched: 6. This CDR3 has 15 amino acids. The germline V gene encodes CDR1 SGHRS and CDR2 YFSETQ. DNA of the CDR3: TGCGCCAGCCGGGTCACTAGCGGGGACACCGGGGAGCTGTTTTTT. Translated, it gives CASRVTSGDTGELFF.

CDR3 nucleotides: TGTGCCAGCAGTTCTACGGGACAGGGAGTATATGGCTACACCTTC. This gives the protein CASSSTGQGVYGYTF. The V gene is TRBV6-5, the J gene TRBJ1-2; the match to TRBD1 covers 9 bases. Germline CDR1 MNHEY, CDR2 SVGAGI. The CDR3 consists of 15 residues. Trimming cost V 4 bases and J 5 bases; bases outside gene matches: 8.

This clone was detected a few times. The rearrangement links TRBV10-1 to TRBJ1-3; TRBD1 is a possible D gene (6 bases). The CDR3 runs to 15 residues. Germline V gene data show CDR1 as WNHNN and CDR2 as SYGVQD (reference sequence). The V end lost 3 bases, the J end lost 0 bases, and 9 bases lay between the germline ends. CDR3 residues: CASSDGQISGNTIYF. CDR3 nucleotides: TGCGCCAGCAGTGACGGACAGATCTCTGGAAACACCATATATTTT.

This rearrangement joins TRBV4-1 to TRBJ2-3, with 13 nucleotides matching TRBD2. Germline lookup yields CDR1 MGHRA and CDR2 YSYEKL. V shed 3 bases and J 2 bases; nucleotides not matched to a gene: 5. The CDR3 extends over 17 amino acids. For the CDR3, the DNA is TGCGCCAGCAGCCATTCGGGACTAGCGGGACCCACAGATACGCAGTATTTT. This sequence encodes CASSHSGLAGPTDTQYF.

The CDR3: CASSTGGLIQYF. The CDR3 region has the DNA TGTGCCAGCAGTACAGGGGGCCTAATTCAGTACTTC. The chain joins TRBV2 to TRBJ2-4, with 9 bases lining up with TRBD1. Germline CDR1 is SNHLY and CDR2 is FYNNEI. After removal of 5 bases from V and 10 bases from J, the junction contained 3 bases not matched to a gene. The CDR3 length is 12 residues.

The chain joins TRBV5-1 to TRBJ2-2; 11 bases are a match to TRBD2. Germline CDR1 is SGHRS and CDR2 is YFSETQ. The CDR3 contains 18 residues. The ends lost 0 bases at V and 0 bases at J; junction bases unmatched: 4. The CDR3: CASSLDTSGGANTGELFF. CDR3 DNA: TGCGCCAGCAGCTTGGACACTAGCGGGGGTGCGAACACCGGGGAGCTGTTTTTT.

This chain links TRBV7-6 with TRBJ2-1; 12 nucleotides match TRBD1. V dropped 5 bases and J dropped 6; count of bases not matched to a gene: 8. This CDR3 is 16 amino acids long. Looked up from germline, CDR1 is SGHVS and CDR2 is FNYEAQ. CDR3 DNA sequence: TGTGCCAGCAGCCATTCCGGGACAGGGGGCCTCAATGAGCAGTTCTTC. Translated: CASSHSGTGGLNEQFF.

The rearrangement links TRBV12-3 or TRBV12-4 to TRBJ1-1; D is uncertain. The CDR3 length is 13 residues. Trimming removed 6 bases at V and 7 bases at J, with 15 bases between. The chain's CDR3 is CASRPANKREAFF. In DNA, the CDR3 is TGTGCCAGCAGACCCGCTAACAAGCGTGAAGCTTTCTTT.

The gene calls are TRBV19 and TRBJ1-1, with a weak D call TRBD1 (5 bases). This CDR3 contains 14 residues. The germline V gene encodes CDR1 LNHDA and CDR2 SQIVND (reference sequence). Trimming removed 2 bases at V and 8 bases at J, with 15 bases between. The CDR3 nucleotides read TGTGCCAGTAGTATAAACAGGTTCTCCGGCGAAGCTTTCTTT. Amino acids: CASSINRFSGEAFF.

The genes are TRBV18 and TRBJ2-7; no firm D call. CDR1 and CDR2 from the germline V gene are KGHSH and LQKENI. The ends were cut back, 3 bases at V and 2 bases at J, with 8 bases in the middle. The CDR3 consists of 13 residues. Here the CDR3 DNA reads TGTGCCAGCTCACCGGCAGGAGCCTACGAGCAGTACTTC. This codes for CASSPAGAYEQYF.

The chain joins TRBV5-1 to TRBJ2-7, with TRBD1 identical over 7 bases. Germline V CDR1 and CDR2: SGHRS, YFSETQ. The V and J ends lost 1 base and 0 bases, in that order; junction bases with no gene match: 7. CDR3 length: 16 residues. As DNA, the CDR3 is TGCGCCAGCAGCTTGCTTTTAGGACAGGACTCCTACGAGCAGTACTTC. Encoded protein: CASSLLLGQDSYEQYF.

The chain combines TRBV5-1 with TRBJ2-1; D not certain. The CDR3 contains 15 residues. Per germline, CDR1 SGHRS and CDR2 YFSETQ. V was shortened by 0 bases and J by 7 bases, with 14 bases between the two germline ends. CDR3 sequence: CASSLGEYSANEQFF. Here the CDR3 DNA reads TGCGCCAGCAGCTTGGGGGAATACAGCGCGAATGAGCAGTTCTTC.

This clone was seen a single time. This rearrangement joins TRBV13 to TRBJ1-2; 8 bases fit TRBD1. The V gene's germline CDR1 is PRHDT and CDR2 FYEKMQ (reference sequence). V was pared by 3 bases and J by 4 bases, with 7 bases of the junction left unmatched. The CDR3 has 15 residues. The CDR3 sequence is CASSLTGAGSYGYTF. Here the CDR3 DNA reads TGTGCCAGCAGCTTGACAGGGGCTGGGAGCTATGGCTACACCTTC.

The chain uses TRBV30 and TRBJ2-2; no clear D gene. Germline assignment: CDR1 GTSNPN and CDR2 SVGIG (reference sequence). Trimming cost V 2 bases and J 3 bases, with 7 bases left between them. The CDR3 length is 13 residues. CDR3 DNA: TGTGCCTGGAGTCGGCAGTACACCGGGGAGCTGTTTTTT. As protein: CAWSRQYTGELFF. Full variable domain (outside the CDR3, taken from reference TRBV30 and TRBJ2-2): SQTIHQWPATLVQPVGSPLSLECTVEGTSNPNLYWYRQAAGRGLQLLFYSVGIGQISSEVPQNLSASRPQDRQFILSSKKLLLSDSGFYLCAWSRQYTGELFFGEGSRLTVL.

The CDR3 reads CASSHRGSNQPQHF. CDR3 DNA sequence: TGTGCCAGCAGCCACCGGGGTAGCAATCAGCCCCAGCATTTT. This chain links TRBV4-2 with TRBJ1-5; no clear D. Germline V gives CDR1 LGHNA, CDR2 YNFKEQ. This CDR3 has 14 residues. Trimming left V 3 bases short and J 0 bases short, with 6 bases between.

The V and J genes are TRBV3-1 (or the pseudogene TRBV3-2) and TRBJ2-4, with TRBD1 identical over 10 bases. The length of the CDR3 is 17 residues. Germline lookup yields CDR1 LGHDT and CDR2 YNNKEL (reference sequence). J lost 6 bases, V lost 2 bases, and 10 bases had no gene match. In DNA form, the CDR3 reads TGTGCCAGCAGCCAACATACCGGGACAGGGGATCGAAACATTCAGTACTTC. Protein product: CASSQHTGTGDRNIQYF.

This clone was seen once. This rearrangement joins TRBV5-6 to TRBJ1-4, with 8 bases matching TRBD1. Per germline, CDR1 SGHDT and CDR2 YYEEEE. The ends lost 2 bases at V and 8 bases at J; junction bases unmatched: 8. The CDR3 runs to 15 residues. CDR3 DNA sequence: TGTGCCAGCAGCTTTTCAGGGGGCTCAGGGGAAAAACTGTTTTTT. Protein product: CASSFSGGSGEKLFF.

The J gene is TRBJ1-1, the V gene TRBV15; D gene ambiguous. V was cut by 6 bases and J by 0 bases, with 8 bases left in between. This CDR3 has 13 amino acids. Germline lookup yields CDR1 LNHNV and CDR2 YYDKDF (reference sequence). The chain's CDR3 is CATRRDMNTEAFF. The CDR3 coding sequence is TGTGCCACCAGAAGGGATATGAACACTGAAGCTTTCTTT.

This clone was seen only once. This chain links TRBV12-5 with TRBJ2-4; TRBD2 might be the D (7 bases). This CDR3 spans 13 amino acids. Trimming took off 10 bases at V and 4 bases at J, with 14 bases between the two ends. CDR1 LGHNT and CDR2 FRNRAP come from the germline V gene. As DNA, the CDR3 is TGTGCTACCCGGGGGGCAGCGAAAAACATTCAGTACTTC. Amino acid sequence: CATRGAAKNIQYF.

V is TRBV27 and J is TRBJ2-6, with 11 bases matching TRBD2. V was pared by 3 bases and J by 0 bases, with 7 bases of the junction left unmatched. CDR1 is MNHEY, CDR2 SMNVEV, per germline (reference sequence). There are 19 residues in the CDR3. The CDR3 loop is CASSFRGLAGFSGANVLTF. CDR3 DNA: TGTGCCAGCAGTTTCCGCGGACTAGCGGGCTTCTCTGGGGCCAACGTCCTGACTTTC.

The rearrangement uses TRBV4-3 and TRBJ2-5; 8 nucleotides match TRBD1. V shed 4 bases and J 1 base; nucleotides not matched to a gene: 17. Germline CDR1 reads LGHNA; CDR2 reads YSLEER. This CDR3 comprises 19 residues. The CDR3 sequence is CASSPHPSDRDGGQETQYF. CDR3 in DNA: TGCGCCAGCAGCCCACACCCGTCGGACAGGGACGGGGGCCAAGAGACCCAGTACTTC.

The chain links TRBV29-1 to TRBJ2-1; 7 nucleotides match TRBD2. Trimming cost V 0 bases and J 2 bases; bases outside gene matches: 4. The CDR3 extends over 15 amino acids. CDR1 is SQVTM, CDR2 ANQGSEA, per germline. As DNA, the CDR3 is TGCAGCGTTGAAGACGGGGGGATCGCCTACAATGAGCAGTTCTTC. Translating gives CSVEDGGIAYNEQFF.

This chain uses TRBV5-4 with TRBJ2-3, with D possibly matching TRBD1 (5 bases). V was trimmed by 0 bases and J by 6 bases, leaving 14 bases between them. This CDR3 has 15 amino acids. Germline lookup yields CDR1 SGHNT and CDR2 YYREEE (reference sequence). The CDR3 region has the DNA TGTGCCAGCAGCTTGGGACAGCACGAGACGGATACGCAGTATTTT. Protein product: CASSLGQHETDTQYF.

The chain joins TRBV7-9 to TRBJ2-7; 9 nucleotides line up with TRBD1. Germline-derived CDR1 and CDR2 are SEHNR and FQNEAQ (reference sequence). This CDR3 spans 13 amino acids. Trimming at V came to 4 bases and at J to 3 bases, leaving 1 base not matched to a gene. CDR3 sequence: CASSSTGGYEQYF. The CDR3 nucleotides read TGTGCCAGCAGCTCGACAGGGGGCTACGAGCAGTACTTC. The entire variable domain, with the rest obtained from reference TRBV7-9 and TRBJ2-7, is as follows: DTGVSQNPRHKITKRGQNVTFRCDPISEHNRLYWYRQTLGQGPEFLTYFQNEAQLEKSRLLSDRFSAERPKGSFSTLEIQRTEQGDSAMYLCASSSTGGYEQYFGPGTRLTVT.

The rearrangement uses TRBV5-1 and TRBJ2-2, with 10 bases that match TRBD2. The CDR3 contains 18 residues. After removal of 0 bases from V and 0 bases from J, the junction contained 5 bases not matched to a gene. CDR1 and CDR2 from the germline V gene are SGHRS and YFSETQ. CDR3 nucleotide sequence: TGCGCCAGCAGCTTGGCCTTAGCGGGGGGATCGAACACCGGGGAGCTGTTTTTT. Its translation: CASSLALAGGSNTGELFF.

The V call is TRBV2, the J call TRBJ2-1, with TRBD2 matching 11 bases. Germline V CDR1 and CDR2: SNHLY, FYNNEI. V lost 4 bases to trimming and J lost 12 bases; unmatched junction nucleotides: 5. The CDR3 is 13 residues long. The CDR3 loop reads CASSVAGGQGQFF. DNA for the CDR3: TGTGCCAGCAGTGTAGCGGGGGGGCAGGGGCAGTTCTTC.